A single sample is the source of the 32 T cell receptor beta chains below, sequenced in a study of memory CD4+ T cells and cytomegalovirus serostatus. The sort gate was single viable CD3+CD4+CD8-CD45RO+ cells for memory CD4+ T cells. Data came from immunoSEQ multiplex PCR; TCRdb stores just in-frame clones and leaves some out. The table lists some 40,000 clones, less than 80% of them singletons. Sample: memory CD4+ T cells from blood. These receptors originate from an adult in good health and CMV-seropositive.

This sequence joins TRBV5-4 and TRBJ2-6; TRBD2 might be the D (5 bases). The CDR3 is 17 residues long. CDR1 is SGHNT, CDR2 YYREEE, per germline (reference sequence). V gave up 4 bases and J gave up 2 bases, with 16 bases separating them. The DNA of the CDR3 is TGTGCCAGCAGCCAAGACGGGGATCTGGCTGGGGCCAACGTCCTGACTTTC. Amino acid sequence: CASSQDGDLAGANVLTF.

The rearrangement uses TRBV15 and TRBJ1-2; unclear D gene. The CDR3 totals 11 residues. CDR1 is LNHNV, CDR2 YYDKDF, per germline (reference sequence). The V gene lost 4 bases and the J gene lost 6 bases, with 6 bases spanning the gap. In DNA form, the CDR3 reads TGTGCCACCAGCAACTATAATGGCTACACCTTC. The encoded protein is CATSNYNGYTF.

The V and J genes are TRBV4-3 and TRBJ1-6, with 7 bases that match TRBD1. V gave up 5 bases and J gave up 6 bases; unmatched junction bases: 7. Germline V gives CDR1 LGHNA, CDR2 YSLEER. This CDR3 comprises 15 residues. DNA for the CDR3: TGCGCCAGCAGCGCACGGTCAGGGGGTAATTCACCCCTCCACTTT. Encoded protein: CASSARSGGNSPLHF.

The chain uses TRBV7-2 and TRBJ1-2, with 7 bases lining up with TRBD1. Per the germline V gene, CDR1 is SGHTA and CDR2 is FQGNSA. The CDR3 has 14 amino acids. With 5 bases clipped from V and 5 bases from J, the junction kept 8 bases outside the gene matches. The CDR3 region has the DNA TGTGCCAGCAGCATGCAAGGGGGCGGTTATGGCTACACCTTC. Translated, it gives CASSMQGGGYGYTF.

This chain joins TRBV19 and TRBJ2-2; 9 bases fit TRBD1. V shed 7 bases and J 5 bases; nucleotides not matched to a gene: 11. Germline assignment: CDR1 LNHDA and CDR2 SQIVND (reference sequence). The CDR3 spans 16 residues. Written as DNA, the CDR3 is TGTGCCAGTACCTCCGGGACAGGGTGGGGTACCGGGGAGCTGTTTTTT. Encoded protein: CASTSGTGWGTGELFF.

The chain employs TRBV2 and TRBJ2-7; D is uncertain. The germline V gene encodes CDR1 SNHLY and CDR2 FYNNEI. The V end lost 6 bases, the J end lost 1 base, and 16 bases lay between the germline ends. This CDR3 region has 15 residues. Here the CDR3 DNA reads TGTGCCAGCAGGGCCCCCGGCGATAGATCCTACGAGCAGTACTTC. Translation: CASRAPGDRSYEQYF.

The genes are TRBV6-1 and TRBJ1-5; no firm D call. Germline V gives CDR1 MNHNS, CDR2 SASEGT. This CDR3 is built from 15 residues. Trimming removed 5 bases at V and 3 bases at J, with 14 bases between. The CDR3 loop is CASSSRRENNQPQHF. CDR3 sequence (DNA): TGTGCCAGCAGTTCCCGACGGGAAAACAATCAGCCCCAGCATTTT.

This sequence joins TRBV28 and TRBJ1-2; 10 bases line up with TRBD1. Germline V gene lookup returns CDR1 MDHEN and CDR2 SYDVKM. This CDR3 comprises 15 residues. Unmatched junction bases numbered 7, after V lost 5 bases and J lost 4 bases. CDR3 amino acids: CASSGAGTGVYGYTF. CDR3 DNA: TGTGCCAGCAGTGGCGCGGGGACAGGGGTCTATGGCTACACCTTC.

This clone was seen a few times. Other DNA sequences in this sample translate to the same CDR3. V usage is TRBV6-5 and J usage is TRBJ1-5; no definite D call. The V gene's germline CDR1 is MNHEY and CDR2 SVGAGI. The CDR3 runs to 15 residues. V lost 3 bases, J lost 0 bases, and 9 bases lay in between. CDR3: CASSYSLYSNQPQHF. The CDR3 DNA reads as TGTGCCAGCAGTTATTCGTTGTATAGCAATCAGCCCCAGCATTTT.

The chain has TRBV7-2 and TRBJ2-3, with a tentative D call TRBD2 (6 bases). Germline CDR1 reads SGHTA; CDR2 reads FQGNSA. V was cut by 9 bases and J by 6 bases, with 10 bases left in between. CDR3 length equals 11 residues. The CDR3 reads CASRAGDTQYF. CDR3 coding DNA: TGTGCCAGTCGGGCGGGGGATACGCAGTATTTT. Looking up the rest from reference TRBV7-2 and TRBJ2-3 gives the full variable domain: GAGVSQSPSNKVTEKGKDVELRCDPISGHTALYWYRQSLGQGLEFLIYFQGNSAPDKSGLPSDRFSAERTGGSVSTLTIQRTQQEDSAVYLCASRAGDTQYFGPGTRLTVL.

The rearrangement links TRBV5-4 to TRBJ1-2; TRBD1 matches at 7 bases. CDR3 length equals 16 residues. Per the germline V gene, CDR1 is SGHNT and CDR2 is YYREEE (reference sequence). The trim removed 4 bases at V and 1 base at J, leaving 10 bases unmatched. The CDR3 region has the DNA TGTGCCAGCAGCGAAACCTGGGACAGATATAACTATGGCTACACCTTC. It yields the protein CASSETWDRYNYGYTF.

The chain employs TRBV6-5 and TRBJ1-1; a weak D match, TRBD1 (5 bases). From germline, CDR1 is MNHEY and CDR2 SVGAGI. This CDR3 has 12 residues. V was pared by 8 bases and J by 1 base, with 8 bases between. The CDR3 spells CASWGRNTEAFF. CDR3 coding DNA: TGTGCCAGCTGGGGGAGGAACACTGAAGCTTTCTTT.

This clone was found once. The chain uses TRBV9 and TRBJ2-6, with unresolved D. CDR1 and CDR2 from the germline V gene are SGDLS and YYNGEE. V was trimmed by 1 base and J by 1 base, leaving 0 bases between them. CDR3 size: 13 residues. The CDR3 bases are TGTGCCAGCAGCGTATCTGGGGCCAACGTCCTGACTTTC. Translating gives CASSVSGANVLTF.

The chain employs TRBV29-1 and TRBJ2-5; 10 bases are shared with TRBD2. There are 14 residues in the CDR3. Germline V gene data show CDR1 as SQVTM and CDR2 as ANQGSEA. Germline trimming cut 3 bases from V and 5 bases from J; bases unmatched to any gene: 6. The DNA for the CDR3 is TGCAGCGTTGAGGCTAGCGGGAGAGGGGAGACCCAGTACTTC. It translates to CSVEASGRGETQYF.

This sequence joins TRBV7-9 and TRBJ2-2; D perhaps matches TRBD2 (6 bases). V was clipped by 5 bases and J by 6 bases, with 16 bases between them. This CDR3 region has 15 residues. CDR1 is SEHNR, CDR2 FQNEAQ, per germline (reference sequence). CDR3 amino acids: CASSLLTRSAGELFF. CDR3 coding DNA: TGTGCCAGCAGCCTCTTGACTAGATCCGCCGGGGAGCTGTTTTTT. Variable domain in full (rest from reference TRBV7-9 and TRBJ2-2): DTGVSQNPRHKITKRGQNVTFRCDPISEHNRLYWYRQTLGQGPEFLTYFQNEAQLEKSRLLSDRFSAERPKGSFSTLEIQRTEQGDSAMYLCASSLLTRSAGELFFGEGSRLTVL.

The gene calls are TRBV18 and TRBJ2-5, with D tentatively TRBD1 or TRBD2 (6 bases each). The end of the DNA fits TRBJ2-7 better, so the J call may be wrong. Germline values: CDR1 KGHSH, CDR2 LQKENI. The CDR3 covers 15 residues. CDR3 bases: TGTGCCAGCTCACCAGGTACAGGGAGGTGGGACGAGCAGTACTTC. It specifies CASSPGTGRWDEQYF.

The V gene is TRBV7-2, the J gene TRBJ1-4; 9 bases agree with TRBD1. Germline V gene lookup returns CDR1 SGHTA and CDR2 FQGNSA. There are 15 residues in the CDR3. With V trimmed by 2 bases and J by 8 bases, 6 bases remained unmatched. The CDR3 region is CASSLLGQGEEKLFF. For the CDR3, the DNA is TGTGCCAGCAGCTTATTGGGACAGGGTGAAGAAAAACTGTTTTTT.

This chain links TRBV7-3 with TRBJ2-7; 8 nucleotides align to TRBD1. The CDR3 sequence is 14 residues long. The germline V gene encodes CDR1 SGHTA and CDR2 FQGTGA. Trimming removed 5 bases from V and 4 bases from J; junction bases left unmatched: 7. In nucleotides, the CDR3 is TGTGCCAGCAGCCGCGGACAGGGAGAGTACGAGCAGTACTTC. It codes for CASSRGQGEYEQYF.

The chain employs TRBV5-4 and TRBJ2-6; 7 bases match TRBD2. Germline V CDR1 and CDR2: SGHNT, YYREEE (reference sequence). The V and J ends lost 4 bases and 4 bases, in that order; junction bases with no gene match: 8. This CDR3 spans 16 amino acids. Here the CDR3 reads CASSLRWGGGANVLTF. CDR3 sequence (DNA): TGTGCCAGCAGCCTCAGGTGGGGGGGAGGGGCCAACGTCCTGACTTTC.

This sequence joins TRBV13 and TRBJ2-7, with D perhaps matching TRBD1 (6 bases). The CDR3 totals 15 residues. V gave up 2 bases and J gave up 2 bases, with 13 bases separating them. CDR1 and CDR2 from the germline V gene are PRHDT and FYEKMQ (reference sequence). The CDR3 DNA reads as TGTGCCAGCAGCTTACAGGGGACATCGACCTACGAGCAGTACTTC. Translated: CASSLQGTSTYEQYF.

Only a few counts were recorded for this clone. This CDR3 reads CASSLPGRDYEQYF. The CDR3 bases are TGTGCCAGCAGCTTGCCGGGGCGTGACTACGAGCAGTACTTC. J is TRBJ2-7 and V is TRBV5-6; D is tentatively TRBD1 or TRBD2 (5 bases each). The CDR3 extends over 14 amino acids. V gave up 1 base and J gave up 3 bases, with 11 bases separating them. Germline CDR1 is SGHDT and CDR2 is YYEEEE.

The chain joins TRBV2 to TRBJ2-3; 8 bases align to TRBD1. The germline V gene has CDR1 SNHLY and CDR2 FYNNEI. The CDR3 is 15 amino acids. The trim removed 1 base at V and 6 bases at J, leaving 6 bases unmatched. The CDR3 DNA reads as TGTGCCAGCAGTGAAGGGGACAGGACCGTGGATACGCAGTATTTT. Translation gives CASSEGDRTVDTQYF.

This chain links TRBV18 with TRBJ1-2; unclear D gene. Deletions cut 1 base from V and 3 bases from J, with 6 bases between. CDR1 and CDR2 (germline): KGHSH, LQKENI. The CDR3 is 13 residues long. CDR3 amino acids: CASSPQGYYGYTF. The CDR3 DNA follows: TGTGCCAGCTCACCACAGGGATACTATGGCTACACCTTC.

V and J are TRBV29-1 and TRBJ1-5; no definite D call. Deletions cut 4 bases from V and 3 bases from J, with 16 bases between. Looked up from germline, CDR1 is SQVTM and CDR2 is ANQGSEA. The length of the CDR3 is 15 residues. The CDR3 DNA follows: TGCAGCGTTGGGTTTTCGGCCGGGCCCAATCAGCCCCAGCATTTT. Translated, it gives CSVGFSAGPNQPQHF.

The sample holds a few counts of this clone. This chain links TRBV10-3 with TRBJ1-1; D is unresolved. The V and J ends lost 0 bases and 12 bases respectively, with 11 bases between them. Germline V lookup: CDR1 ENHRY, CDR2 SYGVKD. The CDR3 runs to 12 residues. The CDR3 here is CAISESEGRTFF. CDR3 nucleotide sequence: TGTGCCATCAGTGAGTCGGAAGGGAGGACTTTCTTT.

J is TRBJ1-1 and V is TRBV18; TRBD1 is a possible D gene (5 bases). Deletions cut 2 bases from V and 11 bases from J, with 12 bases between. Per the germline V gene, CDR1 is KGHSH and CDR2 is LQKENI. CDR3 length: 12 amino acids. In DNA, the CDR3 is TGTGCCAGCTCACCATGGGACGGAGACGCTTTCTTT. Encoded protein: CASSPWDGDAFF.

V and J are TRBV19 and TRBJ1-2; D perhaps matches TRBD1 (5 bases). The CDR3 covers 13 residues. With 6 bases removed from V and 5 bases from J, the gap between germline ends came to 13 bases. Germline assignment: CDR1 LNHDA and CDR2 SQIVND (reference sequence). The CDR3 loop is CASRHGTAYGYTF. The CDR3 DNA follows: TGTGCCAGTAGACATGGGACTGCGTATGGCTACACCTTC.

This clone was detected only a few times. The V gene is TRBV7-9, the J gene TRBJ1-1; TRBD1 matches 7 bases. Germline V CDR1 and CDR2: SEHNR, FQNEAQ (reference sequence). V lost 11 bases and J lost 1; bases outside the gene matches: 7. This CDR3 region has 13 residues. CDR3 sequence (DNA): TGTGCCGGGGACAGAAAAGAGAACACTGAAGCTTTCTTT. Protein: CAGDRKENTEAFF.

The CDR3 protein is CASQSRRTDTQYF. CDR3 DNA sequence: TGTGCCAGTCAGTCCCGGCGGACAGATACGCAGTATTTT. The chain is built from TRBV6-5 and TRBJ2-3; no definite D call. V was clipped by 9 bases and J by 3 bases, with 13 bases between them. CDR3 length: 13 amino acids. In germline, CDR1 is MNHEY, CDR2 SVGAGI.

The chain is built from TRBV2 and TRBJ2-3, with D tentatively TRBD1 or TRBD2 (7 bases each). With 7 bases removed from V and 4 bases from J, the gap between germline ends came to 12 bases. The CDR3 runs 13 residues. Germline V CDR1 and CDR2: SNHLY, FYNNEI. The CDR3 region is CASKRDRSDTQYF. The CDR3 nucleotides read TGTGCCAGCAAGCGGGACAGATCAGATACGCAGTATTTT.

V is TRBV5-4 and J is TRBJ2-2; 7 nucleotides align to TRBD1. Germline CDR1 SGHNT, CDR2 YYREEE (reference sequence). V gave up 4 bases and J gave up 4 bases; unmatched junction bases: 7. The CDR3 runs 15 residues. CDR3 sequence reads: CASSHPGQSTGELFF. CDR3 coding DNA: TGTGCCAGCAGCCATCCGGGACAGAGCACCGGGGAGCTGTTTTTT.

This rearrangement joins TRBV4-1 to TRBJ1-2, with 8 bases that match TRBD1. Per germline, CDR1 MGHRA and CDR2 YSYEKL. The CDR3 loop spans 14 amino acids. Germline trimming cut 4 bases from V and 8 bases from J; bases unmatched to any gene: 9. Here the CDR3 reads CASSRDRILPGYTF. In DNA, the CDR3 is TGCGCCAGCAGCCGGGACAGGATACTCCCCGGCTACACCTTC.